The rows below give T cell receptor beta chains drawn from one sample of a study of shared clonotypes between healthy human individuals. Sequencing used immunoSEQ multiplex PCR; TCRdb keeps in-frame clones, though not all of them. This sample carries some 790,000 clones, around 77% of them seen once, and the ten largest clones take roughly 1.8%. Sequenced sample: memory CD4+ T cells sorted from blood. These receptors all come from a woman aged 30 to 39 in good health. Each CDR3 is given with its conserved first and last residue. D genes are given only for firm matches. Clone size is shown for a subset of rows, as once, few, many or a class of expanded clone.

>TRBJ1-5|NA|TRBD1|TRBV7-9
TGTGCCAGCAGCTTTACAGGGGCCAATCAGCCCCAGCATTTT
CASSFTGANQPQHF
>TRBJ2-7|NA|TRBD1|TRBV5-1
TGCGCCAGCAGCTTTGCCGGGACAGTAGCCTACGAGCAGTACTTC
CASSFAGTVAYEQYF
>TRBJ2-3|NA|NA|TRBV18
TGTGCCAGCTCACCACCCCCCGTCCCAGATACGCAGTATTTT
CASSPPPVPDTQYF
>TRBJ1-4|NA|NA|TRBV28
TGTGCCAGCAGCTGGGGAACTAATGAAAAACTGTTTTTT
CASSWGTNEKLFF
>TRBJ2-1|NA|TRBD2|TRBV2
TGTGCCAGCAGAGAAGCTAGCGGGAGAAATGAGCAGTTCTTC
CASREASGRNEQFF
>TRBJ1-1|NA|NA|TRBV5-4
TGTGCCAGCAGCCCAGCAATGAACACTGAAGCTTTCTTT
CASSPAMNTEAFF
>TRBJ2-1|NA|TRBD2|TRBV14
TGTGCCAGCAGCCAGGGCGGGACTAAGGGGCTGAAAGGGAATGAGCAGTTCTTC
CASSQGGTKGLKGNEQFF
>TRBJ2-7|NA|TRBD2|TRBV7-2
TGTGCCAGCAGCGTCGGGACTAGCGGGAGGGCCTACGAGCAGTACTTC
CASSVGTSGRAYEQYF
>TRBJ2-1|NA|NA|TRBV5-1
TGCGCCAGCAGCCTGGACACGAGCTCCTACAATGAGCAGTTCTTC
CASSLDTSSYNEQFF
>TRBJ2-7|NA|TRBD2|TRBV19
TGTGCCAGTAGTCGGGGTAGCGGGATCAGGACCTACGAGCAGTACTTC
CASSRGSGIRTYEQYF
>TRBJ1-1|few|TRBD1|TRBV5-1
TGCGCCAGCGGACAGGGGGCCGAGGGCACTGAAGCTTTCTTT
CASGQGAEGTEAFF
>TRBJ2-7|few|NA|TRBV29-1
TGCAGCGTGGCGAGCTCCTACGAGCAGTACTTC
CSVASSYEQYF
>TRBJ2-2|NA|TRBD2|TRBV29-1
TGCAGCGCCACTCGGGGGGCCGGGGAGCTGTTTTTT
CSATRGAGELFF
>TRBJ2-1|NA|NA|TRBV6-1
TGTGCCAGCATTACTATGCTGGGGACCGAGCAGTTCTTC
CASITMLGTEQFF
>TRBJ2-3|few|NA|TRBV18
TGTGCCAGCTCACCAGATACAGATACGCAGTATTTT
CASSPDTDTQYF
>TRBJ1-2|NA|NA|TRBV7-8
TGTGCCAGCAGCTTAGGTGGAGGGGCGCGAGGCTACACCTTC
CASSLGGGARGYTF
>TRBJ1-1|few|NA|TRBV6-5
TGTGCCAGCAGCTATATCAAGGTGGAAGCTTTCTTT
CASSYIKVEAFF
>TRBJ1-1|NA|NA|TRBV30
TGTGCCTGGAGATGGAGTGTGGAAGCTTTCTTT
CAWRWSVEAFF
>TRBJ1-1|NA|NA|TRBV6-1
TGTGCCAGCAGGGAAACACTGAACACTGAAGCTTTCTTT
CASRETLNTEAFF
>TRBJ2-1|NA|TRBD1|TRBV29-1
TGCAGCGCAACGGGACAGGGTGGCTCCTACAATGAGCAGTTCTTC
CSATGQGGSYNEQFF
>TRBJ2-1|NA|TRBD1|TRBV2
TGTGCCAGCATGAGACAGGGGTCCTACAATGAGCAGTTCTTC
CASMRQGSYNEQFF
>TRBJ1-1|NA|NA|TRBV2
TGTGCCAGCAGGCTTGACCACAGGACCACTGAAGCTTTCTTT
CASRLDHRTTEAFF
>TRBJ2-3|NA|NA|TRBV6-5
TGTGCCAGCAGTTACTCTTCGGGGACAAGGGATACGCAGTATTTT
CASSYSSGTRDTQYF
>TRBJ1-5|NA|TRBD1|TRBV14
TGTGCCAGCAGCTCAAGGACAGGGGATCAGCCCCAGCATTTT
CASSSRTGDQPQHF
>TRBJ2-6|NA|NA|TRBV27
TGTGCCAGCAGAACCCACGGCAGGGCTGGGGCCAACGTCCTGACTTTC
CASRTHGRAGANVLTF
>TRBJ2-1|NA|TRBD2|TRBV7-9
TGTGCCAGCAGCTTGTGGGCTAGCGGGAACTATGAGCAGTTCTTC
CASSLWASGNYEQFF
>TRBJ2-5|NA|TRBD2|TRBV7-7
TGTGCCAGCAGCTTGTCGGGGGGCCAAGAGACCCAGTACTTC
CASSLSGGQETQYF